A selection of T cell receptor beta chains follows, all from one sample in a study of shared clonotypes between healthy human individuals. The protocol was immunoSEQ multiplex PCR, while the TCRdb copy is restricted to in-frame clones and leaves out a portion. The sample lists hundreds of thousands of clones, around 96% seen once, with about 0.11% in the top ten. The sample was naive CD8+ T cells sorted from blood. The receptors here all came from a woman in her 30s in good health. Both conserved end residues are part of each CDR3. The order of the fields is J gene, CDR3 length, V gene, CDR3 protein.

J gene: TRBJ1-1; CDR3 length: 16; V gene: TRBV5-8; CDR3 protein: CASSLAIRTGKTEAFF
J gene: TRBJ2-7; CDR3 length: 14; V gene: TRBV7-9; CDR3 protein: CASSQDRDRDEQYF
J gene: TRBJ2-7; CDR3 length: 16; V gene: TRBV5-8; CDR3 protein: CASSLAYIENSYEQYF
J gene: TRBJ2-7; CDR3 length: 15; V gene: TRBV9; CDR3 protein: CASSVASGGSLEQYF
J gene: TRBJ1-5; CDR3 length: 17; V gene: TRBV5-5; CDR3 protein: CASSLVAGGALGQPQHF
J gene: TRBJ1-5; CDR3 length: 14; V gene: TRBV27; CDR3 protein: CASSWTGVGQPQHF
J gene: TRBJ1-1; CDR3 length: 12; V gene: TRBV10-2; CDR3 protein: CASIGTGIGAFF
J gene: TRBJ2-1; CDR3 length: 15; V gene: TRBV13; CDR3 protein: CASSLGGQALYEQFF
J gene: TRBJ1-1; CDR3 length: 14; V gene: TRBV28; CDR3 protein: CASSPGTVNTEAFF
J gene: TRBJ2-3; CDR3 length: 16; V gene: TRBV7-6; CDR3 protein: CASSLVLSGVEDTQYF
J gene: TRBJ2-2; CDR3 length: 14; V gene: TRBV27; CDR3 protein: CASSSGTGTGELFF
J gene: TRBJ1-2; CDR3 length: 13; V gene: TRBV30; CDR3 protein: CAWTSGGHYGYTF
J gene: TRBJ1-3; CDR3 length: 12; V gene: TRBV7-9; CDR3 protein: CGGGYSGNTIYF
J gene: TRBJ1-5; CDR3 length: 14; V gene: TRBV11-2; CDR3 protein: CASSLGLGAQFQHF
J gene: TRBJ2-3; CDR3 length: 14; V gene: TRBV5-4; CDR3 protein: CASSGLGGTDTQYF
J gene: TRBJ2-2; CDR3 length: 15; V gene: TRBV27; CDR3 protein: CASSLGLLDSGELFF
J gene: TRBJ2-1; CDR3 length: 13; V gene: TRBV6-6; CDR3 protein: CASSYSMGDEQFF
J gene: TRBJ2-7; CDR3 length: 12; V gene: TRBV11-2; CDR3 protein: CASSLPTYEQYF
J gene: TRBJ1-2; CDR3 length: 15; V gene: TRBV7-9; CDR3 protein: CASRGIGGIDYGYTF
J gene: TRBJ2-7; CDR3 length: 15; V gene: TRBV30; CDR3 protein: CAWSAHGSYGYEQYF
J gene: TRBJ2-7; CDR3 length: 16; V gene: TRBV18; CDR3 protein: CASSPVTGVPDHEQYF
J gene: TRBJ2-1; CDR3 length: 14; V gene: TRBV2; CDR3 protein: CASMSGSYVGEQFF
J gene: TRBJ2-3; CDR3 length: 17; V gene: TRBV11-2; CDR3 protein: CASSPLPTLESTDTQYF
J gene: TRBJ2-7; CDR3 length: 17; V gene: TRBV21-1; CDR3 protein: CASSKGVSSQFSYEQYF
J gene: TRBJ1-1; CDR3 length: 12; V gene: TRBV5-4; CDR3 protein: CASSFQSTEAFF
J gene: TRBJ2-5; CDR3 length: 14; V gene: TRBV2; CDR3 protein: CASSGTRGQETQYF
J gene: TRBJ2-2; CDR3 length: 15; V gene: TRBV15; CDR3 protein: CATNPTGINTGELFF
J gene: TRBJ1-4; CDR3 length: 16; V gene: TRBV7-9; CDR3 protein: CASSLGTVGEDEKLFF
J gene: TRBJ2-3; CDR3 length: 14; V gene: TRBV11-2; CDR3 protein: CASGILAGADTQYF
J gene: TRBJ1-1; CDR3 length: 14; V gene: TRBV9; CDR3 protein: CASSVASANTEAFF
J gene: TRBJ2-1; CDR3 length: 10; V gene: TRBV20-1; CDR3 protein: CSATLAEQFF
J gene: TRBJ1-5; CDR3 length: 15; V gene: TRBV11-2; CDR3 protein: CASSLRVSSNQPQHF
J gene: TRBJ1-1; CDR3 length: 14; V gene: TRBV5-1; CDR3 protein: CASSKQGLDTEAFF
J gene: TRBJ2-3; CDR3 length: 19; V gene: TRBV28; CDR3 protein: CASSSLTSGFRRKADTQYF
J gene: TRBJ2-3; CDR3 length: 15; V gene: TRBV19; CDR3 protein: CASSMVAGGPDTQYF
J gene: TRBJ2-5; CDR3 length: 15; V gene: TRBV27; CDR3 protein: CASSALTGVSETQYF
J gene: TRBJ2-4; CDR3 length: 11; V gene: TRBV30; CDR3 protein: CAWSPGDIQYF
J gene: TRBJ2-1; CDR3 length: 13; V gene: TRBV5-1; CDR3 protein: CASSLDSYNEQFF
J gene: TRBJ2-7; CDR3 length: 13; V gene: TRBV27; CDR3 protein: CASRGSGTYEQYF
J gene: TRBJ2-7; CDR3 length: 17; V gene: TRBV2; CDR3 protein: CASSVDGEGRLSYEQYF
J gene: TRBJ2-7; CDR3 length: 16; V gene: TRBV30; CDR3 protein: CAWSEKLEVLNYEQYF
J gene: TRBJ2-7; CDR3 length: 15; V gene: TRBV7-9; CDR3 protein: CASSLGPGTDYEQYF
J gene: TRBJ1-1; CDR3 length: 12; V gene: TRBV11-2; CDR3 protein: CASSHGQLEAFF
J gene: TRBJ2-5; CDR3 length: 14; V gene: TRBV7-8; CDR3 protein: CASSLEAPQETQYF
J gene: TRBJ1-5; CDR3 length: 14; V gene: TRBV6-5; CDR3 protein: CASSTEEGNQPQHF
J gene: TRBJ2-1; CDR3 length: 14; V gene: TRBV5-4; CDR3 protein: CASSLLAGGDEQFF
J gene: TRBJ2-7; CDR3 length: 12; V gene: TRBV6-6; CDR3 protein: CASGTSVYEQYF
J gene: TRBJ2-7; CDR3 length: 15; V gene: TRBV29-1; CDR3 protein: CSVNSGTHSFYGQYF
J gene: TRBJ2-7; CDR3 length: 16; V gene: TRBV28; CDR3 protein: CASSFATGTSSYEQYF
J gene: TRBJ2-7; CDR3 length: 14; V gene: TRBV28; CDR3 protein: CASSLRAGGDEQYF
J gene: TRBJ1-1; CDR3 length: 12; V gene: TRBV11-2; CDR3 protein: CASSSFGQGAFF
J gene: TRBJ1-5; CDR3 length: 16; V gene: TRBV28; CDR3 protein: CASSFSGASGNQPQHF